The sequence of this T cell receptor (beta chain) was determined in a study of T cells in Graves' hyperthyroidism and ophthalmopathy. The CDR3 runs to 14 residues. Germline CDR1 and CDR2: SNHLY and FYNNEI. With 3 bases clipped from V and 3 bases from J, the junction kept 4 bases outside the gene matches. Amplification targeted TCR beta CDR3 regions from RNA transcripts. HTBI primers were used for first-round RT-PCR of the TCR CDR3. From the multiplex PCR reads, TCRdb called clonotypes with MiXCR, one entry per CDR3 protein. The sample contains about 59,000 distinct CDR3 sequences, approximately 50% of which appear only once.

Sequences were obtained from blood. This sequence joins TRBV2 and TRBJ2-7, with 8 bases matching TRBD1. The source of this sequence is a woman aged 60 to 75 with Graves' ophthalmopathy. CDR3 nucleotides: TGTGCCAGCAGTGAGCAAGGACAGGGCTACGAGCAGTACTTC. It is translated as CASSEQGQGYEQYF.